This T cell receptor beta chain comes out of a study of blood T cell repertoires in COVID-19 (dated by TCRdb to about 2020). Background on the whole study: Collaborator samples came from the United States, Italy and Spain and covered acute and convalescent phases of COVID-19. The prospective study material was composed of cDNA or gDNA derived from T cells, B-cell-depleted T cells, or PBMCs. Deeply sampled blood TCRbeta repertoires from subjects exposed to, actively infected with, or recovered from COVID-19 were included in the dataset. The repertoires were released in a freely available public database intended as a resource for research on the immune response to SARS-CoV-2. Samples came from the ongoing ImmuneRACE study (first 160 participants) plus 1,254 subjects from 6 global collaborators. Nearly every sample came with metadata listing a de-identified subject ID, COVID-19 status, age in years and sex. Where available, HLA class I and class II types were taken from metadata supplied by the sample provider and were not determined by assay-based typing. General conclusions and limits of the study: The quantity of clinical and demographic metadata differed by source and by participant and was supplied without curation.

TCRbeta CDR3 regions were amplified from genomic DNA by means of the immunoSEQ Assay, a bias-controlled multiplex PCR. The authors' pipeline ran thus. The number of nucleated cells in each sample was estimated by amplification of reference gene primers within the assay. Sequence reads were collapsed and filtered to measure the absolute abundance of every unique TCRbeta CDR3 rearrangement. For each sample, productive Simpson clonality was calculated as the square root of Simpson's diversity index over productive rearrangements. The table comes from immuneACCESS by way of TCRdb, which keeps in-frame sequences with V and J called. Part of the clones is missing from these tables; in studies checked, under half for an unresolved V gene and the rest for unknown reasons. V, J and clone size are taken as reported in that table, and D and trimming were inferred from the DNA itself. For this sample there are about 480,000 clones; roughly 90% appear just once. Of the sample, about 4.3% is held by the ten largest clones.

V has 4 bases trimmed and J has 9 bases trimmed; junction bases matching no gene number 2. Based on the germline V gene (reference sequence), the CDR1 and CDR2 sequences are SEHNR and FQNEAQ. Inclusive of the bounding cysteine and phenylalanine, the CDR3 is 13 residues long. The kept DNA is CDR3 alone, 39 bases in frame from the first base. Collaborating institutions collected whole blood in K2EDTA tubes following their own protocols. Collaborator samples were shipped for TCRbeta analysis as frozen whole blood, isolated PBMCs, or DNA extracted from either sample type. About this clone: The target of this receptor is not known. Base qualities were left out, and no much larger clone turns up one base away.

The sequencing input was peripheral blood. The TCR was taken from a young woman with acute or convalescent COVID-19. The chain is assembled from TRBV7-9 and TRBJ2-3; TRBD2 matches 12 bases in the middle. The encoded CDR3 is CASSSSGGATQYF. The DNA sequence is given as TGTGCCAGCAGCTCTAGCGGGGGGGCGACGCAGTATTTT.